The 26 T cell receptor beta chains listed next were all sequenced from one sample in a study of blood T cell repertoires in COVID-19. TCRdb keeps only in-frame clones here, not all; method: immunoSEQ multiplex PCR. The data hold about 74,000 clones, with about 90% observed a single time. Sample: peripheral blood. All receptors come from a woman aged 50 to 60 in a cohort sampled during active COVID-19.

The gene calls are TRBV2 and TRBJ2-1, with 10 positions matching TRBD2. Germline V lookup: CDR1 SNHLY, CDR2 FYNNEI. V gave up 6 bases and J gave up 7 bases; unmatched junction bases: 6. The CDR3 has 14 amino acids. The CDR3 spells CASRAGTSVNEQFF. CDR3 in DNA: TGTGCCAGCAGGGCCGGGACTAGCGTGAATGAGCAGTTCTTC.

This clone was recorded only once. The chain recombines TRBV19 with TRBJ1-6; a weak D match, TRBD1 (5 bases). V lost 6 bases and J 6 bases, leaving 15 bases between the germline ends. Germline CDR1 and CDR2: LNHDA and SQIVND (reference sequence). This CDR3 has 15 amino acids. The CDR3 DNA is TGTGCCAGTAGGGGATTGTGGACACGTAATTCACCCCTCCACTTT. Amino acids: CASRGLWTRNSPLHF.

V is TRBV9 and J is TRBJ2-2, with D possibly TRBD2 on 6 matching bases. Germline V CDR1 and CDR2: SGDLS, YYNGEE. Trimming pared 6 bases from V and 0 bases from J, leaving 15 bases between. The CDR3 spans 16 residues. The CDR3 region is CASTGRENANTGELFF. The CDR3 nucleotides read TGTGCCAGCACCGGGAGAGAGAACGCGAACACCGGGGAGCTGTTTTTT.

V is TRBV7-2 and J is TRBJ2-4; 10 nucleotides line up with TRBD2. Trimming cost V 5 bases and J 0 bases; bases outside gene matches: 7. Germline V gives CDR1 SGHTA, CDR2 FQGNSA. The CDR3 has 17 amino acids. Here the CDR3 DNA reads TGTGCCAGCAGCGAGGCTAGCGGGAGTGTAGCCAAAAACATTCAGTACTTC. Its translation: CASSEASGSVAKNIQYF.

The CDR3 is CASSWRDSGNTIYF. The CDR3 DNA follows: TGTGCCAGCAGCTGGAGGGACTCTGGAAACACCATATATTTT. The V gene is TRBV5-6, the J gene TRBJ1-3; unclear D gene. Germline-derived CDR1 and CDR2 are SGHDT and YYEEEE. The CDR3 runs to 14 residues. Deletions cut 3 bases from V and 0 bases from J, with 7 bases between.

The V and J genes are TRBV5-1 and TRBJ1-1; D is perhaps TRBD1 (5 bases). Germline CDR1 reads SGHRS; CDR2 reads YFSETQ. CDR3 size: 14 residues. The V end was cut by 4 bases, the J end by 1 base, with 11 bases between. CDR3 protein: CASSVYGGNTEAFF. CDR3 coding DNA: TGCGCCAGCAGCGTTTACGGGGGGAACACTGAAGCTTTCTTT.

V usage is TRBV30 and J usage is TRBJ2-3; 7 nucleotides agree with TRBD2. The germline V gene encodes CDR1 GTSNPN and CDR2 SVGIG (reference sequence). This CDR3 comprises 15 residues. J was trimmed by 2 bases and V by 0 bases; bases with no gene match: 5. CDR3 nucleotide sequence: TGTGCCTGGAGTGTACAAGCGGGACCCACAGATACGCAGTATTTT. Translated: CAWSVQAGPTDTQYF.

The V and J genes are TRBV11-2 and TRBJ1-1; 7 positions agree with TRBD1. The CDR3 contains 12 residues. V shed 3 bases and J 11 bases; nucleotides not matched to a gene: 6. From germline, CDR1 is SGHAT and CDR2 FQNNGV. CDR3 sequence (DNA): TGTGCCAGCAGCTTCAGGGGGGTAGGCGCTTTCTTT. Its protein product is CASSFRGVGAFF.

The chain links TRBV27 to TRBJ2-7, with a possible D match to TRBD1 (6 bases). CDR1 and CDR2 from the germline V gene are MNHEY and SMNVEV (reference sequence). V was clipped by 2 bases and J by 5 bases, with 13 bases between them. The CDR3 length is 14 residues. The CDR3 spells CASSLVETGHEQYF. For the CDR3, the DNA is TGTGCCAGCAGTTTAGTTGAGACAGGTCACGAGCAGTACTTC.

J is TRBJ1-4 and V is TRBV19, with a tentative D call TRBD1 (6 bases). Germline V gene data show CDR1 as LNHDA and CDR2 as SQIVND (reference sequence). The V and J ends lost 5 bases and 0 bases respectively, with 10 bases between them. The CDR3 covers 15 residues. In nucleotides, the CDR3 is TGTGCCAGTAGTTTCCGGACAGCAACTAATGAAAAACTGTTTTTT. This sequence encodes CASSFRTATNEKLFF.

V is TRBV6-5 and J is TRBJ2-7, with TRBD1 identical over 10 bases. This CDR3 comprises 14 residues. The germline CDR1 and CDR2 sequences are MNHEY and SVGAGI. Trimming at V came to 7 bases and at J to 3 bases, leaving 6 bases not matched to a gene. The CDR3 reads CASIPGQGNYEQYF. The CDR3 nucleotides are TGTGCCAGCATTCCGGGACAGGGGAACTACGAGCAGTACTTC.

The V call is TRBV19, the J call TRBJ2-2, with TRBD2 matching 15 bases. Germline CDR1 and CDR2: LNHDA and SQIVND (reference sequence). The V and J ends lost 9 bases and 9 bases, in that order; junction bases with no gene match: 11. This CDR3 contains 16 residues. Here the CDR3 DNA reads TGTGCCAGCGCTCTCGGACTAGCGGGAGGGCCGCGGGAGCTGTTTTTT. Amino acids: CASALGLAGGPRELFF.

The chain is built from TRBV27 and TRBJ1-2, with TRBD1 as a possible D gene (6 bases). The germline V and J ends were trimmed by 5 bases and 3 bases, with 13 bases remaining between them. The germline gives CDR1 MNHEY, CDR2 SMNVEV (reference sequence). The CDR3 is 14 amino acids. The CDR3 is CASSATGTYYGYTF. CDR3 in DNA: TGTGCCAGCAGTGCCACCGGGACATACTATGGCTACACCTTC.

This clone was seen just once. The chain couples TRBV27 to TRBJ2-1, with 7 bases aligning to TRBD2. CDR3 length: 15 amino acids. Germline CDR1 MNHEY, CDR2 SMNVEV (reference sequence). V lost 4 bases to trimming and J lost 1 base; unmatched junction nucleotides: 4. CDR3 DNA: TGTGCCAGCAGTTATGGACTAGTTTCCTACAATGAGCAGTTCTTC. Residues: CASSYGLVSYNEQFF.

V usage is TRBV28 and J usage is TRBJ1-5, with D unresolved. CDR3 length: 15 residues. CDR1 and CDR2 (germline): MDHEN, SYDVKM. V was clipped by 5 bases and J by 7 bases, with 18 bases between them. Here the CDR3 DNA reads TGTGCCAGCAGTCCCCGGGGTGGAAAGGGCCAGCCCCAGCATTTT. Translation gives CASSPRGGKGQPQHF.

This clone was recorded only once. The V call is TRBV5-1, the J call TRBJ2-5; tentative D call: TRBD1 (6 bases). V was clipped by 4 bases and J by 5 bases, with 15 bases between them. The CDR3 extends over 14 amino acids. Germline CDR1 is SGHRS and CDR2 is YFSETQ. CDR3 sequence (DNA): TGCGCCAGCAGCCTAGAGAGGGGGATGGAGACCCAGTACTTC. It translates to CASSLERGMETQYF. The full variable domain, rest sourced from reference TRBV5-1 and TRBJ2-5, is KAGVTQTPRYLIKTRGQQVTLSCSPISGHRSVSWYQQTPGQGLQFLFEYFSETQRNKGNFPGRFSGRQFSNSRSEMNVSTLELGDSALYLCASSLERGMETQYFGPGTRLLVL.

This chain uses TRBV28 with TRBJ2-7; tentative D call: TRBD2 (6 bases). CDR1 MDHEN and CDR2 SYDVKM come from the germline V gene. This CDR3 comprises 14 residues. The germline V and J ends were trimmed by 2 bases and 2 bases, with 10 bases remaining between them. CDR3 amino acids: CASSLGGGTYEQYF. The CDR3, as DNA: TGTGCCAGCAGTTTAGGGGGAGGTACCTACGAGCAGTACTTC.

The chain recombines TRBV12-3 or TRBV12-4 with TRBJ1-5; D may be TRBD1 (5 bases). CDR3 length equals 13 residues. V shed 3 bases and J shed 6 bases, with 9 bases lying between them. CDR3 region: CASSLQGIQPQHF. The DNA for the CDR3 is TGTGCCAGCAGTTTGCAGGGTATTCAGCCCCAGCATTTT.

This clone turned up a few times. V and J are TRBV5-1 and TRBJ2-2; possibly TRBD2 for D (5 bases). Germline V gene lookup returns CDR1 SGHRS and CDR2 YFSETQ. This CDR3 contains 15 residues. V lost 3 bases, J lost 0 bases, and 9 bases lay in between. Here the CDR3 DNA reads TGCGCCAGCAGCTCCAGCGGACCGAACACCGGGGAGCTGTTTTTT. It is translated as CASSSSGPNTGELFF.

This clone was recorded a few times. The chain recombines TRBV19 with TRBJ1-5; a possible D gene is TRBD1 (5 bases). The V gene lost 3 bases and the J gene lost 10 bases, with 16 bases spanning the gap. Germline CDR1 reads LNHDA; CDR2 reads SQIVND (reference sequence). The CDR3 is 14 residues long. CDR3 DNA sequence: TGTGCCAGTAGTATGGGGGTCGGGACTCGACCCCAGCATTTT. Amino acid sequence: CASSMGVGTRPQHF.

This chain connects TRBV5-1 to TRBJ2-6; the D gene is possibly TRBD1 (5 bases). V lost 4 bases to trimming and J lost 1 base, with 6 bases between them. This CDR3 has 14 amino acids. The germline V gene encodes CDR1 SGHRS and CDR2 YFSETQ. Here the CDR3 reads CASSGQSGANVLTF. The DNA for the CDR3 is TGCGCCAGCAGCGGACAATCTGGGGCCAACGTCCTGACTTTC. Looking up the rest from reference TRBV5-1 and TRBJ2-6 gives the full variable domain: KAGVTQTPRYLIKTRGQQVTLSCSPISGHRSVSWYQQTPGQGLQFLFEYFSETQRNKGNFPGRFSGRQFSNSRSEMNVSTLELGDSALYLCASSGQSGANVLTFGAGSRLTVL.

The table lists this clone with a count of one. The CDR3 spells CATMTGSNYGYTF. CDR3 DNA sequence: TGTGCCACCATGACAGGCTCTAACTATGGCTACACCTTC. The chain recombines TRBV28 with TRBJ1-2; D possibly corresponds to TRBD1 (6 bases). The CDR3 is 13 residues long. Looked up from germline, CDR1 is MDHEN and CDR2 is SYDVKM. V was pared by 10 bases and J by 0 bases, with 12 bases between.

V gene TRBV29-1 combines with J gene TRBJ1-3; D is ambiguous. V dropped 3 bases and J dropped 0 bases, with 6 bases sitting between them. CDR1 and CDR2 from the germline V gene are SQVTM and ANQGSEA. CDR3 length: 13 residues. The CDR3 DNA follows: TGCAGCGTTGACGGTTACTCTGGAAACACCATATATTTT. Amino acids: CSVDGYSGNTIYF.

This clone was detected only once. The rearrangement uses TRBV19 and TRBJ1-3; D unresolved. Trimming cost V 3 bases and J 0 bases, with 12 bases left between them. CDR3 length equals 16 residues. Germline V CDR1 and CDR2: LNHDA, SQIVND (reference sequence). CDR3 nucleotides: TGTGCCAGTAGTATCGAGTTTCTCCCCTCTGGAAACACCATATATTTT. Translated: CASSIEFLPSGNTIYF.

The chain joins TRBV7-9 to TRBJ2-1; 7 positions match TRBD2. The CDR3 is made up of 12 amino acids. Per germline, CDR1 SEHNR and CDR2 FQNEAQ (reference sequence). J was trimmed by 10 bases and V by 3 bases; bases with no gene match: 3. The CDR3 spells CASSFTSAEQFF. CDR3 DNA sequence: TGTGCCAGCAGCTTCACTAGCGCCGAGCAGTTCTTC.

This chain links TRBV7-9 with TRBJ2-7; D is possibly TRBD1 (5 bases). Trimming removed 4 bases at V and 2 bases at J, with 12 bases between. The CDR3 is 14 amino acids. Germline V gives CDR1 SEHNR, CDR2 FQNEAQ (reference sequence). The chain's CDR3 is CASSSTTAAYEQYF. The DNA for the CDR3 is TGTGCCAGCAGCTCCACGACAGCAGCCTACGAGCAGTACTTC.